One and the same sample provided the 15 T cell receptor beta chains below, sequenced in a study of blood T cell repertoires in COVID-19. TCRdb's copy holds only in-frame clones and misses some; the assay was immunoSEQ multiplex PCR. The data show some 240,000 clones, 84% seen once. The material sequenced was peripheral blood. The receptors shown here come from a woman between 35 and 50 years old who had recovered from COVID-19.

V gene TRBV28 combines with J gene TRBJ1-4; D might be TRBD1 (6 bases). Per germline, CDR1 MDHEN and CDR2 SYDVKM. The CDR3 has 15 amino acids. V lost 6 bases to trimming and J lost 8 bases, with 19 bases between them. CDR3 region: CASRPQGPRGEKLFF. Written as DNA, the CDR3 is TGTGCCAGCAGACCACAGGGACCACGGGGCGAAAAACTGTTTTTT.

The chain combines TRBV7-9 with TRBJ2-1, with D unresolved. This CDR3 is built from 11 residues. Trimming took 5 bases from V and 8 from J, leaving 7 bases between them. Germline lookup yields CDR1 SEHNR and CDR2 FQNEAQ (reference sequence). Here the CDR3 reads CASSPNYEQFF. For the CDR3, the DNA is TGTGCCAGCAGCCCTAACTATGAGCAGTTCTTC.

The chain employs TRBV7-9 and TRBJ2-1; possibly TRBD2 for D (5 bases). The CDR3 is 16 amino acids. The V end was cut by 0 bases, the J end by 3 bases, with 12 bases between. Germline V gene lookup returns CDR1 SEHNR and CDR2 FQNEAQ (reference sequence). As DNA, the CDR3 is TGTGCCAGCAGCTTAGCCTATAGCGACCTCTACAATGAGCAGTTCTTC. Translated: CASSLAYSDLYNEQFF.

The sample holds a few counts of this clone. The chain employs TRBV5-4 and TRBJ2-5, with 9 bases matching TRBD1. The CDR3 covers 14 residues. CDR1 is SGHNT and CDR2 is YYREEE in the germline V gene (reference sequence). V trimming: 3 bases; J trimming: 4 bases; junction bases outside the gene matches: 4. CDR3 DNA: TGTGCCAGCAGCTGGGGGACAGGGAGAGAGACCCAGTACTTC. As protein: CASSWGTGRETQYF.

The chain is built from TRBV14 and TRBJ1-2, with D perhaps TRBD1 (6 bases). The CDR3 is 13 residues long. The germline V and J ends were trimmed by 3 bases and 5 bases, with 10 bases remaining between them. The germline V gene has CDR1 SGHDN and CDR2 FVKESK. In nucleotides, the CDR3 is TGTGCCAGCAGCCAGGGGGCCGGGTATGGCTACACCTTC. This gives the protein CASSQGAGYGYTF. The variable domain in full, completed from reference TRBV14 and TRBJ1-2, reads EAGVTQFPSHSVIEKGQTVTLRCDPISGHDNLYWYRRVMGKEIKFLLHFVKESKQDESGMPNNRFLAERTGGTYSTLKVQPAELEDSGVYFCASSQGAGYGYTFGSGTRLTVV.

The chain uses TRBV7-9 and TRBJ1-2; 11 bases map to TRBD1. The germline gives CDR1 SEHNR, CDR2 FQNEAQ (reference sequence). The junction had 13 bases not matched to a gene; V was cut back by 4 bases and J by 6 bases. The CDR3 is 17 amino acids. The CDR3 DNA sequence: TGTGCCAGCAGCTCATCATCCCTCGAGGACAGGGGGCATGGCTACACCTTC. Protein sequence: CASSSSSLEDRGHGYTF.

V is TRBV19 and J is TRBJ2-1; tentative D call: TRBD1 (6 bases). V gave up 3 bases and J gave up 2 bases, with 11 bases separating them. Germline V lookup: CDR1 LNHDA, CDR2 SQIVND (reference sequence). The CDR3 consists of 15 residues. Here the CDR3 DNA reads TGTGCCAGTAGTATCTCAGGGGTCGCCTACAATGAGCAGTTCTTC. Encoded protein: CASSISGVAYNEQFF.

The genes are TRBV29-1 and TRBJ2-7; 8 nucleotides line up with TRBD1. This CDR3 is built from 11 residues. CDR1 is SQVTM, CDR2 ANQGSEA, per germline. V shed 7 bases, J shed 5 bases, and the junction held 4 bases outside the gene matches. Here the CDR3 reads CSARGRNEQYF. The CDR3 DNA follows: TGCAGCGCCAGGGGGCGGAACGAGCAGTACTTC.

This clone showed up just a few times. An end of the junction does not agree with germline; a read error may underlie this. The chain links TRBV19 to TRBJ1-5; possibly TRBD1 for D (5 bases). The length of the CDR3 is 14 residues. CDR1 is LNHDA and CDR2 is SQIVND in the germline V gene (reference sequence). In DNA form, the CDR3 reads TGTGCCAGTAGTCCAACAGGTAGCCATCAGCCCCAGCATTTT. Its translation is CASSPTGSHQPQHF.

The gene calls are TRBV7-9 and TRBJ2-3; 10 bases align to TRBD2. This CDR3 has 15 amino acids. V was clipped by 5 bases and J by 5 bases; unmatched bases: 7. The germline CDR1 and CDR2 sequences are SEHNR and FQNEAQ (reference sequence). The DNA of the CDR3 is TGTGCCAGCAGCCTGGCTAGCGGGGGAGTAGATACGCAGTATTTT. Its translation is CASSLASGGVDTQYF.

V gene TRBV6-6 combines with J gene TRBJ1-2; D is unclear. The CDR3 totals 13 residues. In germline, CDR1 is MNHNY, CDR2 SVGAGI (reference sequence). The ends were cut back, 2 bases at V and 3 bases at J, with 7 bases in the middle. The CDR3 loop is CASSYTRDYGYTF. The DNA of the CDR3 is TGTGCCAGCAGTTACACTAGGGACTATGGCTACACCTTC.

V usage is TRBV29-1 and J usage is TRBJ2-3, with D possibly matching TRBD1 (6 bases). The CDR3 is 16 residues long. Per germline, CDR1 SQVTM and CDR2 ANQGSEA. V was cut by 1 base and J by 0 bases, with 14 bases left in between. Here the CDR3 DNA reads TGCAGCGTTGAAGCCTGGGGGACACCAAGCACAGATACGCAGTATTTT. Protein product: CSVEAWGTPSTDTQYF.

This clone turned up a few times. The chain recombines TRBV5-1 with TRBJ2-1, with TRBD1 matching over 9 bases. CDR1 and CDR2 (germline): SGHRS, YFSETQ. CDR3 size: 15 residues. The junction had 9 bases not matched to a gene; V was cut back by 4 bases and J by 7 bases. The CDR3 spells CASSTIPGQGNEQFF. For the CDR3, the DNA is TGCGCCAGCAGCACTATACCGGGACAGGGAAATGAGCAGTTCTTC.

A single count supports this clone. The chain combines TRBV28 with TRBJ2-5, with D possibly being TRBD1 (6 bases). CDR1 MDHEN and CDR2 SYDVKM come from the germline V gene. This CDR3 comprises 13 residues. Deletions cut 3 bases from V and 8 bases from J, with 13 bases between. CDR3 in amino acids: CASSFPQGITQYF. The CDR3 bases are TGTGCCAGCAGTTTCCCACAGGGTATTACCCAGTACTTC. Using reference TRBV28 and TRBJ2-5 for the parts outside the CDR3, the full variable domain is DVKVTQSSRYLVKRTGEKVFLECVQDMDHENMFWYRQDPGLGLRLIYFSYDVKMKEKGDIPEGYSVSREKKERFSLILESASTNQTSMYLCASSFPQGITQYFGPGTRLLVL.

CDR3: CASSPLWGARGGNTIYF. The CDR3 DNA follows: TGTGCCAGCAGCCCCCTATGGGGAGCCCGGGGGGGAAACACCATATATTTT. The chain has TRBV3-1 (or the pseudogene TRBV3-2) and TRBJ1-3; maybe TRBD1 (5 bases). The germline V and J ends were trimmed by 4 bases and 4 bases, with 20 bases remaining between them. The CDR3 is 17 amino acids. Germline loops: CDR1 LGHDT, CDR2 YNNKEL (reference sequence).